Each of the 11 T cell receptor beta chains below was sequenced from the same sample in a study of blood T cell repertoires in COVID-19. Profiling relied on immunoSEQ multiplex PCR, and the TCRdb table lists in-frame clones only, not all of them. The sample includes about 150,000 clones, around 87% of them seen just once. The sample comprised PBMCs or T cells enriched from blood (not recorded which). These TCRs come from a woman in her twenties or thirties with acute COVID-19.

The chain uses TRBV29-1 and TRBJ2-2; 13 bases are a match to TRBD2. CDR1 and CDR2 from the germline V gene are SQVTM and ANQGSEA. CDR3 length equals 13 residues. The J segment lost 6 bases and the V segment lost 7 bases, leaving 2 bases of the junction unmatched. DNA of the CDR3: TGCAGCGATGGACTAGCGGGAGCCGGGGAGCTGTTTTTT. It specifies CSDGLAGAGELFF.

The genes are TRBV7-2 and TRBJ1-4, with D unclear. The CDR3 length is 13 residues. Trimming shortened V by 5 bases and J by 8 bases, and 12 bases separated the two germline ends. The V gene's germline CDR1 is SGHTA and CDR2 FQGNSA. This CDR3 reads CASSNRREEKLFF. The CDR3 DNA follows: TGTGCCAGCAGCAACCGCCGGGAGGAAAAACTGTTTTTT.

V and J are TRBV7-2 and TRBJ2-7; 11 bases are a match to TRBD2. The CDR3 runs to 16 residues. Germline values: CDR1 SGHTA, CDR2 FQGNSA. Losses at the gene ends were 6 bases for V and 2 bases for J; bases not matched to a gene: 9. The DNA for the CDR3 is TGTGCCAGCAGAGTCTCCGGGACTAGCGGAACCTACGAGCAGTACTTC. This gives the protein CASRVSGTSGTYEQYF. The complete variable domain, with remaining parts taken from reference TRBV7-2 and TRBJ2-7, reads GAGVSQSPSNKVTEKGKDVELRCDPISGHTALYWYRQSLGQGLEFLIYFQGNSAPDKSGLPSDRFSAERTGGSVSTLTIQRTQQEDSAVYLCASRVSGTSGTYEQYFGPGTRLTVT.

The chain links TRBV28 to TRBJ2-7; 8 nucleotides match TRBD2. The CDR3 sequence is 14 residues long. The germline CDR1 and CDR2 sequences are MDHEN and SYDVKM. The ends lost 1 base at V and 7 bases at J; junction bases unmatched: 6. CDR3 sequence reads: CASSLSGRAPEQYF. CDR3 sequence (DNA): TGTGCCAGCAGTTTATCCGGGAGGGCCCCGGAGCAGTACTTC. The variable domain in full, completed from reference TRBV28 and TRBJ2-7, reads DVKVTQSSRYLVKRTGEKVFLECVQDMDHENMFWYRQDPGLGLRLIYFSYDVKMKEKGDIPEGYSVSREKKERFSLILESASTNQTSMYLCASSLSGRAPEQYFGPGTRLTVT.

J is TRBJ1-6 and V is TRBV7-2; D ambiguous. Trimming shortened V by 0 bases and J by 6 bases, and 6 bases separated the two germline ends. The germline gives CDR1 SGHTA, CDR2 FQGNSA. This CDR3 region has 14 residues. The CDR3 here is CASSLAPGNSPLHF. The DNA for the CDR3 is TGTGCCAGCAGCTTAGCGCCCGGTAATTCACCCCTCCACTTT.

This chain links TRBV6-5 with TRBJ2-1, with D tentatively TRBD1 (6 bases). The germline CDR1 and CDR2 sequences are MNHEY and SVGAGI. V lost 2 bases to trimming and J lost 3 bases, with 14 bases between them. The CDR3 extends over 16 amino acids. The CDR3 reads CASSYMGAWRYNEQFF. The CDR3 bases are TGTGCCAGCAGTTACATGGGGGCCTGGCGCTACAATGAGCAGTTCTTC.

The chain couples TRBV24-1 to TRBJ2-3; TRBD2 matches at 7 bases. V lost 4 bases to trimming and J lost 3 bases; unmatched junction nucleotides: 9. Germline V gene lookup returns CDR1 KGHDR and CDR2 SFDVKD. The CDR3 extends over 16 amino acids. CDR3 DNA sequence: TGTGCCACCAGTGACGCGGGAGCTGGAGCGACAGATACGCAGTATTTT. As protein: CATSDAGAGATDTQYF.

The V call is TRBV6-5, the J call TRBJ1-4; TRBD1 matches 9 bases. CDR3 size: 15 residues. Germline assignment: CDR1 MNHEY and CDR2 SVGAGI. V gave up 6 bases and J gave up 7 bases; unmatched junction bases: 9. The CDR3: CASRYRRTGAEKLFF. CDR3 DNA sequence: TGTGCCAGCAGATACCGAAGGACAGGGGCTGAAAAACTGTTTTTT.

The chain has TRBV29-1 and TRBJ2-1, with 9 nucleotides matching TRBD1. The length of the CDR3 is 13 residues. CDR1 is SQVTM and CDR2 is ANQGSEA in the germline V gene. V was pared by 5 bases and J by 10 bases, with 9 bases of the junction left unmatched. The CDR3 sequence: CSVRDRVYGEQFF. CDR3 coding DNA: TGCAGCGTTCGGGACAGGGTGTATGGGGAGCAGTTCTTC.

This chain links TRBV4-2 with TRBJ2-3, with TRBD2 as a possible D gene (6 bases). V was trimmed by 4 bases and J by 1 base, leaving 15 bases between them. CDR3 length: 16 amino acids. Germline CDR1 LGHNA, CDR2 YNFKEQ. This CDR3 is CASSREGEAGTDTQYF. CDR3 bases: TGTGCCAGCAGCCGCGAAGGGGAGGCAGGCACAGATACGCAGTATTTT.

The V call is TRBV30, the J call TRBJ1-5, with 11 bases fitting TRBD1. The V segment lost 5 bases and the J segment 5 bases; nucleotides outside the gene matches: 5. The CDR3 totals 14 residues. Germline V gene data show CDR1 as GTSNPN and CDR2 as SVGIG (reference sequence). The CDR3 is CAWGQGAVDQPQHF. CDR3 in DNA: TGTGCCTGGGGACAGGGGGCGGTTGATCAGCCCCAGCATTTT.